This T cell receptor (beta chain) was profiled in a study of blood T cell repertoires in COVID-19. Looking at the study overall: Italy, Spain and the United States were the sources of the convalescent and acute COVID-19 samples. The cDNA or gDNA used as material had been derived from T cells, B-cell-depleted T cells, or PBMCs.

The V and J ends lost 2 bases and 5 bases, in that order; junction bases with no gene match: 13. CDR1 and CDR2 (germline): SGHTA, FQGNSA. The CDR3 has 18 amino acids. Authors' data handling: Reference gene primer amplification yielded estimated nucleated cell counts. Sequencing was performed with immunoSEQ multiplex PCR; in TCRdb, only in-frame clones are kept and a portion is missing. The DNA was the basis for D and trimming; V, J and clone size are from that table. The sample has about 98,000 clones, about 91% seen once. The sample comprised peripheral blood. This rearrangement joins TRBV7-2 to TRBJ1-5, with TRBD1 identical over 9 bases. The TCR was taken from a man between 18 and 29 years old with acute or convalescent COVID-19. CDR3 in amino acids: CASSLLLQQGAGDQPQHF. The CDR3 DNA follows: TGTGCCAGCAGCTTACTGCTGCAACAGGGGGCAGGAGATCAGCCCCAGCATTTT.